What follows is one T cell receptor beta chain and its context. This clonotype was seen ten or more times. What antigen it recognizes has not been identified. Base qualities are not provided; no much larger clone lies one nucleotide away. For CDR1 and CDR2, the germline V gene (reference sequence) lists MNHEY and SMNVEV. At the junction V is shortened by 5 bases and J by 0 bases; bases outside the gene matches: 4. From the cysteine up to the phenylalanine, the CDR3 has a length of 14 residues. Only CDR3 DNA remains: 42 bases, in frame from the first base. This entry belongs to a study of human T cells and chemical hapten exposure (dated by TCRdb to 2020 to 2022). For the study in its entirety: The libraries were sequenced as a pool, and the TCR yield per sample differed mostly because of small variations in library volumes within the pool. This study followed changes in the peripheral blood TCR repertoire in vivo during primary and secondary sensitization of alopecia patients to the hapten diphenylcyclopropenone (DPC). Both TCR alpha and TCR beta chains were sequenced from each blood RNA sample.

The library was produced with RACE. Sequencing was carried out with a NextSeq 500. During library preparation, unique molecular identifiers were attached to individual cDNA molecules so that TCRs could be counted quantitatively and reproducibly. The published analysis was carried out like this. The median number of TCRs per sample was around 96,000, ranging from roughly 20,000 to 700,000. V, J and CDR3 annotation of the TCR reads was carried out using the Decombinator software suite. For PS versus PT1 abundance plots, all samples were subsampled to the same number of TCRs (28,000). TCRs were defined as expanded if absent before sensitization and observed at least eight times at the 2-week time point. The public reads were reprocessed in TCRdb via fastp at Q25 and MiXCR, keeping in-frame beta chains. Each CDR3 protein appears once, grouped with its most common genes and DNA. The V and J calls and clone size come from TCRdb's table, not from the authors' own analysis. Recorded for this sample are roughly 120,000 distinct CDR3 sequences; more than 7.5% of them occurred a single time. About 2% of the sample is taken by the ten largest.

Study-wide findings and limitations: After repeated subsampling, changes were observed in the strength of the expansion versus patch-test correlation and in the threshold at which the correlation became significant. The number of TCRs above 1 in 1000 frequency did not change with DPC sensitization; there was no evidence of global repertoire structure alterations.

This specimen's time point label, per the study, means: healthy volunteer bleed at 2 weeks. Total RNA was isolated from unfractionated whole blood collected in Tempus Blood RNA tubes. Five healthy volunteers served as TCR sequencing controls and were bled at day 0, 2 weeks and 6 weeks. The sequence was obtained from a male donor in good health. Some clones in this sample may be carry-over from other donors' samples. Rearrangement joined TRBV27 to TRBJ2-7, with TRBD1 identical over 7 junction bases. The sequenced sample consisted of whole blood. The CDR3 protein is CASSINRGSYEQYF. The DNA is as follows: TGTGCCAGCAGTATAAACAGGGGCTCCTACGAGCAGTACTTC.